These 32 T cell receptor beta chains came from one sample sequenced in a study of beta chain features in type 1 diabetes (dated by TCRdb to the late 2010s). Paper-wide results and their limitations: In all four CD4+ subsets, TCRB CDR3 length was moderately but significantly shorter in type 1 diabetes patients.

No cognate antigen is known for these TCRs. The library was prepared using the immunoSEQ multiplex PCR assay. The entire amount of isolated RNA was reverse transcribed using the High Capacity cDNA Reverse Transcription Kit, so the sequenced TCRB transcripts were expressed ones. TCRdb mirrors the immuneACCESS table, restricted to in-frame sequences. Some clones are absent from its copies; in checked studies, under half trace to an unresolved V gene, and the reason for the others is unknown. Here the sample has approximately 270,000 clones; 14% occur a single time. 0.015% to 0.02% of the sample is in the top ten clones. The material sequenced was naive CD4+ T cells from blood. The label giving this sample's cell subset or site can be read as: true naive CD4+ T cells. Receptors originate from a man aged 30 to 45 with type 1 diabetes.

This clone was counted only a few times. V gene TRBV9 combines with J gene TRBJ2-1; D may be TRBD2 (6 bases). The CDR3 extends over 14 amino acids. With 4 bases removed from V and 6 bases from J, the gap between germline ends came to 14 bases. The germline V gene has CDR1 SGDLS and CDR2 YYNGEE. The CDR3 region has the DNA TGTGCCAGCAGCCCGACTAGTAGGTCCAATGAGCAGTTCTTC. Its translation: CASSPTSRSNEQFF.

This clone came up a few times. V and J are TRBV5-1 and TRBJ2-1; TRBD1 agrees at 7 bases. The CDR3 sequence is 14 residues long. J gave up 10 bases and V 3 bases, and 10 bases lay outside the gene matches. Germline CDR1 reads SGHRS; CDR2 reads YFSETQ. The CDR3 sequence is CASSWGTEVGEQFF. The CDR3 coding sequence is TGCGCCAGCAGCTGGGGGACAGAAGTAGGGGAGCAGTTCTTC.

This clone has only a few counts. The chain combines TRBV9 with TRBJ1-5, with D unresolved. Trimming took off 0 bases at V and 7 bases at J, with 8 bases between the two ends. Looked up from germline, CDR1 is SGDLS and CDR2 is YYNGEE. The CDR3 loop spans 13 amino acids. The CDR3 DNA sequence: TGTGCCAGCAGCGTAGAAGTGGGCCAGCCCCAGCATTTT. Translating it yields CASSVEVGQPQHF.

This clone was picked up a small number of times. CDR3 sequence: CASSLEDRGETQYF. CDR3 in DNA: TGCGCCAGCAGCTTGGAGGACAGGGGAGAGACCCAGTACTTC. The chain has TRBV5-1 and TRBJ2-5, with 9 bases lining up with TRBD1. Germline trimming cut 0 bases from V and 4 bases from J; bases unmatched to any gene: 1. CDR1 SGHRS and CDR2 YFSETQ come from the germline V gene. The CDR3 is 14 amino acids.

There are a few counts of this clone. The gene calls are TRBV14 and TRBJ1-1, with a possible D match to TRBD1 (6 bases). The CDR3 contains 16 residues. Per germline, CDR1 SGHDN and CDR2 FVKESK. V lost 1 base, J lost 0 bases, and 12 bases lay in between. The CDR3: CASSQAGEGMNTEAFF. DNA for the CDR3: TGTGCCAGCAGCCAAGCAGGGGAAGGAATGAACACTGAAGCTTTCTTT.

In its sample, this clone was seen a few times. The rearrangement links TRBV19 to TRBJ1-4, with 8 bases fitting TRBD1. The CDR3 extends over 17 amino acids. V lost 8 bases, J lost 4 bases, and 15 bases stayed unmatched. CDR1 LNHDA and CDR2 SQIVND come from the germline V gene (reference sequence). CDR3 coding DNA: TGTGCCAGTCAAACCGGGACAGGCGGAGCTTATAATGAAAAACTGTTTTTT. Residues: CASQTGTGGAYNEKLFF.

This clone was recorded a few times. This sequence joins TRBV7-2 and TRBJ2-7, with D hard to call. The CDR3 has 13 residues. V dropped 1 base and J dropped 5 bases, with 9 bases sitting between them. The germline CDR1 and CDR2 sequences are SGHTA and FQGNSA. CDR3 DNA sequence: TGTGCCAGCAGCTTAGTTTACCGGGACGAGCAGTACTTC. Its protein is CASSLVYRDEQYF.

The rearrangement joins TRBV2 to TRBJ2-7; 8 positions match TRBD1. Trimming cost V 7 bases and J 0 bases; bases outside gene matches: 8. The CDR3 is 15 residues long. Germline V gives CDR1 SNHLY, CDR2 FYNNEI. The CDR3 DNA sequence: TGTGCCAGCACTATGGGACAGGCCTACTCCTACGAGCAGTACTTC. It translates to CASTMGQAYSYEQYF.

This clone was found a few times. The chain joins TRBV13 to TRBJ1-5, with TRBD1 matching over 7 bases. CDR1 is PRHDT and CDR2 is FYEKMQ in the germline V gene (reference sequence). This CDR3 has 14 amino acids. V shed 5 bases and J 2 bases; nucleotides not matched to a gene: 3. Here the CDR3 DNA reads TGTGCCAGCAGCCCCACAGGGGGCAATCAGCCCCAGCATTTT. This sequence encodes CASSPTGGNQPQHF.

CDR3 sequence: CASSFSTKVDTQYF. CDR3 coding DNA: TGCGCCAGCAGCTTCTCGACTAAGGTAGATACGCAGTATTTT. V is TRBV5-1 and J is TRBJ2-3; maybe TRBD2 (5 bases). Trimming cost V 2 bases and J 5 bases, with 12 bases left between them. Looked up from germline, CDR1 is SGHRS and CDR2 is YFSETQ. CDR3 size: 14 residues.

The CDR3 reads CASSFGQNEQYF. CDR3 in DNA: TGTGCCAGCAGCTTCGGACAGAACGAGCAGTACTTC. The chain combines TRBV11-1 with TRBJ2-7; TRBD1 might be the D (6 bases). This CDR3 has 12 residues. The germline V and J ends were trimmed by 3 bases and 5 bases, with 8 bases remaining between them. Per germline, CDR1 SGHAT and CDR2 FQDESV (reference sequence). Combining the CDR3 with reference TRBV11-1 and TRBJ2-7 gives the whole variable domain EAEVAQSPRYKITEKSQAVAFWCDPISGHATLYWYRQILGQGPELLVQFQDESVVDDSQLPKDRFSAERLKGVDSTLKIQPAELGDSAMYLCASSFGQNEQYFGPGTRLTVT.

This rearrangement joins TRBV4-3 to TRBJ1-1; D gene uncertain. CDR1 and CDR2 from the germline V gene are LGHNA and YSLEER. V lost 0 bases and J lost 1, with 9 bases in between. The CDR3 extends over 15 amino acids. The DNA for the CDR3 is TGCGCCAGCAGCCAAGATTGGGGAGAGAACACTGAAGCTTTCTTT. Translating it yields CASSQDWGENTEAFF.

In this sample, this clone turned up a few times. The chain employs TRBV6-1 and TRBJ2-3, with 12 bases matching TRBD2. CDR3 length: 15 residues. The germline V gene encodes CDR1 MNHNS and CDR2 SASEGT. With V trimmed by 5 bases and J by 4 bases, 4 bases remained unmatched. The CDR3 sequence: CASSTTSGSADTQYF. CDR3 DNA: TGTGCCAGCAGTACGACTAGCGGGAGTGCAGATACGCAGTATTTT.

This chain links TRBV28 with TRBJ2-2; 7 bases are a match to TRBD2. V trimming: 4 bases; J trimming: 8 bases; junction bases outside the gene matches: 7. The CDR3 runs to 14 residues. Germline CDR1 is MDHEN and CDR2 is SYDVKM. CDR3 in DNA: TGTGCCAGCAGTTCTGGCGGGAGCTTGGGGGAGCTGTTTTTT. Amino acid sequence: CASSSGGSLGELFF. The full variable domain, in which reference TRBV28 and TRBJ2-2 provide the parts outside the CDR3, is DVKVTQSSRYLVKRTGEKVFLECVQDMDHENMFWYRQDPGLGLRLIYFSYDVKMKEKGDIPEGYSVSREKKERFSLILESASTNQTSMYLCASSSGGSLGELFFGEGSRLTVL.

The genes are TRBV5-1 and TRBJ2-3; D possibly corresponds to TRBD1 (5 bases). Germline V gene lookup returns CDR1 SGHRS and CDR2 YFSETQ. V lost 3 bases and J lost 6, with 11 bases in between. The CDR3 has 13 residues. CDR3: CASSSDSLDTQYF. In nucleotides, the CDR3 is TGCGCCAGCAGCTCCGACAGCTTGGATACGCAGTATTTT.

This clone was seen more than once but under ten times. The chain carries TRBV7-9 and TRBJ1-1; 7 bases map to TRBD1. Unmatched junction bases numbered 9, after V lost 5 bases and J lost 0 bases. This CDR3 is built from 16 residues. Looked up from germline, CDR1 is SEHNR and CDR2 is FQNEAQ (reference sequence). The CDR3: CASSPSRGAMNTEAFF. The CDR3 DNA follows: TGTGCCAGCAGCCCCTCCAGGGGGGCCATGAACACTGAAGCTTTCTTT.

V and J are TRBV19 and TRBJ1-2; no clear D. Germline V CDR1 and CDR2: LNHDA, SQIVND (reference sequence). This CDR3 is built from 14 residues. V was shortened by 9 bases and J by 2 bases, with 16 bases between the two germline ends. The CDR3 DNA is TGTGCCAGCCGGGCCTCATCGGGGAACTATGGCTACACCTTC. It yields the protein CASRASSGNYGYTF.

This clone was seen more than once but under ten times. The chain couples TRBV19 to TRBJ2-1; TRBD2 aligns across 8 bases. Germline CDR1 and CDR2: LNHDA and SQIVND (reference sequence). The CDR3 is 14 residues long. Trimming cost V 3 bases and J 9 bases; bases outside gene matches: 7. CDR3 in amino acids: CASSISGRAVEQFF. The CDR3 nucleotides are TGTGCCAGTAGTATTTCCGGGAGGGCCGTTGAGCAGTTCTTC.

The table lists this clone with a few counts. The gene calls are TRBV27 and TRBJ1-1; 10 nucleotides match TRBD1. Trimming removed 2 bases from V and 5 bases from J; junction bases left unmatched: 14. This CDR3 spans 18 amino acids. Germline V lookup: CDR1 MNHEY, CDR2 SMNVEV (reference sequence). The CDR3 nucleotides read TGTGCCAGCAGTTTAGTTTTGGGAGGACAGGGGGAAGGGACTGAAGCTTTCTTT. Translated: CASSLVLGGQGEGTEAFF.

The gene calls are TRBV7-2 and TRBJ2-3; 8 nucleotides align to TRBD2. Germline values: CDR1 SGHTA, CDR2 FQGNSA. V was pared by 1 base and J by 0 bases, with 3 bases of the junction left unmatched. The CDR3 extends over 16 amino acids. CDR3 DNA sequence: TGTGCCAGCAGCTTAGTTCCTAGCGGGAGCACAGATACGCAGTATTTT. Its protein product is CASSLVPSGSTDTQYF.

This chain uses TRBV5-4 with TRBJ2-5, with 8 bases that match TRBD1. The CDR3 runs 15 residues. Germline V gene data show CDR1 as SGHNT and CDR2 as YYREEE (reference sequence). The junction had 5 bases not matched to a gene; V was cut back by 3 bases and J by 1 base. The CDR3 nucleotides are TGTGCCAGCAGCTCCGACAGGGGCCTCCAAGAGACCCAGTACTTC. Protein: CASSSDRGLQETQYF. Full variable domain (outside the CDR3, taken from reference TRBV5-4 and TRBJ2-5): ETGVTQSPTHLIKTRGQQVTLRCSSQSGHNTVSWYQQALGQGPQFIFQYYREEENGRGNFPPRFSGLQFPNYSSELNVNALELDDSALYLCASSSDRGLQETQYFGPGTRLLVL.

In this sample, this clone turned up a few times. CDR3 region: CATSRAGGISTDTQYF. The CDR3 DNA sequence: TGTGCCACCAGCAGAGCCGGCGGGATAAGCACAGATACGCAGTATTTT. The V and J genes are TRBV15 and TRBJ2-3, with D possibly matching TRBD2 (6 bases). V dropped 1 base and J dropped 0 bases, with 11 bases sitting between them. Germline CDR1 and CDR2: LNHNV and YYDKDF (reference sequence). This CDR3 has 16 residues.

The chain has TRBV2 and TRBJ2-7; tentative D call: TRBD1 (5 bases). Trimming left V 6 bases short and J 2 bases short, with 8 bases between. This CDR3 is 12 amino acids long. Per the germline V gene, CDR1 is SNHLY and CDR2 is FYNNEI. The CDR3 nucleotides are TGTGCCAGCAGGACGGACACCTACGAGCAGTACTTC. The encoded protein is CASRTDTYEQYF.

This chain links TRBV2 with TRBJ2-3; no definite D call. The CDR3 has 15 amino acids. Germline lookup yields CDR1 SNHLY and CDR2 FYNNEI. V lost 10 bases to trimming and J lost 2 bases, with 19 bases between them. CDR3 DNA: TGTGCCACCATCGGCCTACCGGGTCCCACAGATACGCAGTATTTT. Protein sequence: CATIGLPGPTDTQYF.

V gene TRBV7-2 combines with J gene TRBJ2-7, with a tentative D call TRBD2 (6 bases). Germline V CDR1 and CDR2: SGHTA, FQGNSA. CDR3 length: 15 residues. Deletions cut 5 bases from V and 3 bases from J, with 17 bases between. CDR3 residues: CASSPRWAGNYEQYF. The CDR3 DNA is TGTGCCAGCAGCCCACGGTGGGCGGGGAACTACGAGCAGTACTTC.

This chain uses TRBV30 with TRBJ1-2; TRBD1 matches 7 bases. The CDR3 runs 13 residues. J gave up 8 bases and V 0 bases, and 6 bases lay outside the gene matches. Germline CDR1 is GTSNPN and CDR2 is SVGIG (reference sequence). This CDR3 is CAWSVDRAGGYTF. The CDR3 DNA sequence: TGTGCCTGGAGTGTAGACAGGGCAGGAGGCTACACCTTC.

This rearrangement joins TRBV5-1 to TRBJ1-2; 12 bases map to TRBD1. V lost 4 bases, J lost 8 bases, and 3 bases stayed unmatched. This CDR3 is 13 amino acids long. Germline V gives CDR1 SGHRS, CDR2 YFSETQ. The CDR3 sequence: CASSPGTGGGYTF. CDR3 in DNA: TGCGCCAGCAGCCCCGGGACAGGGGGCGGCTACACCTTC.

The rearrangement uses TRBV7-9 and TRBJ1-1, with 7 nucleotides matching TRBD1. Germline CDR1 and CDR2: SEHNR and FQNEAQ (reference sequence). The CDR3 runs 16 residues. J lost 0 bases, V lost 5 bases, and 9 bases had no gene match. CDR3: CASSEQGQNLNTEAFF. For the CDR3, the DNA is TGTGCCAGCAGCGAGCAGGGACAGAACCTGAACACTGAAGCTTTCTTT.

The gene calls are TRBV11-1 and TRBJ1-2; the D gene is possibly TRBD1 (6 bases). V dropped 5 bases and J dropped 0 bases, with 10 bases sitting between them. This CDR3 contains 14 residues. The germline CDR1 and CDR2 sequences are SGHAT and FQDESV (reference sequence). CDR3 amino acids: CASSPRQANYGYTF. The CDR3 region has the DNA TGTGCCAGCAGCCCCAGACAGGCTAACTATGGCTACACCTTC.

This rearrangement joins TRBV30 to TRBJ1-5; D call uncertain. CDR3 size: 14 residues. Germline V gene lookup returns CDR1 GTSNPN and CDR2 SVGIG (reference sequence). V dropped 0 bases and J dropped 6 bases, with 12 bases sitting between them. For the CDR3, the DNA is TGTGCCTGGAGTGTATGGGCGTCAGGTCAGCCCCAGCATTTT. Amino acids: CAWSVWASGQPQHF.

This clone was observed a few times. The chain links TRBV29-1 to TRBJ1-1; D ambiguous. CDR1 is SQVTM, CDR2 ANQGSEA, per germline. CDR3 length equals 10 residues. With 5 bases removed from V and 2 bases from J, the gap between germline ends came to 3 bases. CDR3 DNA: TGCAGCGTTACTAACACTGAAGCTTTCTTT. Its protein product is CSVTNTEAFF.

The chain couples TRBV18 to TRBJ2-1; 9 positions match TRBD2. Unmatched junction bases numbered 8, after V lost 4 bases and J lost 7 bases. The CDR3 covers 15 residues. Germline CDR1 KGHSH, CDR2 LQKENI. The CDR3 loop reads CASSLRTSGLNEQFF. CDR3 nucleotides: TGTGCCAGCTCACTTCGTACTAGCGGGTTGAATGAGCAGTTCTTC.